Below, one T cell receptor (beta chain) is given with its context. The data belong to a study of OX40 agonist ivuxolimab in advanced cancers. Here immunoSEQ multiplex PCR was the method, and the copy in TCRdb shows in-frame clones only, minus some. The sample has some 76,000 clones; approximately 86% are singletons. This CDR3 comprises 13 residues. CDR1 and CDR2 from the germline V gene are ENHRY and SYGVKD. V dropped 4 bases and J dropped 7 bases, with 11 bases sitting between them. The chain has TRBV10-3 and TRBJ1-5; D remains unclear. Sequenced material: CD4+ or CD8+ T cells sorted from blood, taken in a trial of the OX40 agonist ivuxolimab. The clonotype was recovered from an adult with an advanced solid tumor such as melanoma, head and neck, liver or kidney cancer. CDR3 in amino acids: CAISGVRAQPQHF. The DNA of the CDR3 is TGTGCCATCAGTGGAGTCCGGGCACAGCCCCAGCATTTT.